This is a list of T cell receptor beta chains from one sample in a study of shared clonotypes between healthy human individuals. Some clones are missing from TCRdb's copy, which holds only in-frame ones; the method was immunoSEQ multiplex PCR. The sample holds about 480,000 clones, nearly 80% seen once. Sequenced sample: PBMCs. Receptors were obtained from a woman in her thirties or forties in good health. Some clones in this sample may be carry-over from other donors' samples. CDR3s include the opening cysteine and the closing phenylalanine or tryptophan. The order of the fields is V gene, D gene, CDR3 protein. D genes are given only for firm matches.

V: TRBV25-1
D: TRBD1
CDR3: CASRRDSRATIYF

V: TRBV5-4
D: -
CDR3: CASSKEGTGDYEQYF

V: TRBV9
D: -
CDR3: CASTLQGRTTDTQYF

V: TRBV28
D: -
CDR3: CASSLLLYEQYF

V: TRBV7-7
D: TRBD2
CDR3: CASSQRASGRAGETQYF

V: TRBV4-3
D: TRBD2
CDR3: CASSQTSGRNNEQFF

V: TRBV28
D: -
CDR3: CASSLEQGGWEKLFF

V: TRBV7-9
D: TRBD2
CDR3: CASSAGTSGREETQYF

V: TRBV19
D: TRBD2
CDR3: CASSIRGESYEQYF

V: TRBV6-1
D: -
CDR3: CASSVEVTDTQYF

V: TRBV27
D: -
CDR3: CASSSLPGGALYGYTF

V: TRBV11-2
D: -
CDR3: CASSLVRTLSYEQYF

V: TRBV7-9
D: TRBD2
CDR3: CASSEGTSGSINNEQFF

V: TRBV11-2
D: -
CDR3: CASSLARYNEQFF

V: TRBV28
D: -
CDR3: CASSLDLSSGANVLTF

V: TRBV9
D: TRBD1
CDR3: CASSPWTGPGGYTF

V: TRBV5-1
D: -
CDR3: CASSLEYEQFF

V: TRBV27
D: -
CDR3: CASSLSRRKESGHYSNQPQHF

V: TRBV19
D: TRBD2
CDR3: CASSDYSGATYNEQFF

V: TRBV27
D: TRBD1
CDR3: CASSPWTGVNEKLFF

V: TRBV4-1
D: -
CDR3: CASSTRIDNEQFF

V: TRBV7-2
D: -
CDR3: CASSPWEAPIDSYEQYF

V: TRBV10-3
D: TRBD2
CDR3: CAISAGGVYEQYF

V: TRBV9
D: -
CDR3: CASSLRREQYF

V: TRBV6-5
D: TRBD1
CDR3: CASSYEGAGTEAFF

V: TRBV11-2
D: TRBD2
CDR3: CASSLSGTNYEQYF

V: TRBV27
D: -
CDR3: CASSMGFRYEQYF

V: TRBV6-4
D: -
CDR3: CASSVAGGTDTQYF

V: TRBV7-9
D: -
CDR3: CASSKETGSFSYGYTF

V: TRBV10-3
D: TRBD2
CDR3: CAIKDKGLARNTGELFF

V: TRBV25-1
D: -
CDR3: CASSPSRDPNTEAFF

V: TRBV5-6
D: -
CDR3: CASSTHSGSVLTDTQYF

V: TRBV19
D: -
CDR3: CASTPRGEAYNEQFF

V: TRBV11-2
D: TRBD2
CDR3: CASSSSGNPYNEQFF

V: TRBV5-1
D: TRBD1
CDR3: CASSSDRGQETQYF

V: TRBV29-1
D: -
CDR3: CSVEGPGDYGYTF

V: TRBV6-6
D: TRBD1
CDR3: CASSLPGQPYGYTF

V: TRBV7-8
D: -
CDR3: CASSLDGGSYNEQFF

V: TRBV6-1
D: TRBD2
CDR3: CASRGGAVTQGTQYF

V: TRBV5-6
D: -
CDR3: CASSFLGSSGNTIYF